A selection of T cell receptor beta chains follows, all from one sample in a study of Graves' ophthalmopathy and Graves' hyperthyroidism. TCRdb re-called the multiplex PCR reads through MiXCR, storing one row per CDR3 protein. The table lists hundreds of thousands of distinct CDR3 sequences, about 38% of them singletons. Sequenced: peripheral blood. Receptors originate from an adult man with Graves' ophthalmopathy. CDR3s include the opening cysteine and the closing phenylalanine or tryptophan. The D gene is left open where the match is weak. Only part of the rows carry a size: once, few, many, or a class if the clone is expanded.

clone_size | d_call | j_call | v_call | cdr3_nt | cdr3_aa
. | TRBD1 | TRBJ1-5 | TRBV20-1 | TGCAGTGCTCGGACAGGAGAGACCCAGCATTTT | CSARTGETQHF
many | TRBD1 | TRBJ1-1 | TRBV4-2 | TGTGCCAGCAGCCAGTACCTGGGACAGTTGAACACTGAAGCTTTCTTT | CASSQYLGQLNTEAFF
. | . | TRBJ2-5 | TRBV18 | TGTGCCAGCTCACCGTATCACCAAGAGACCCAGTACTTC | CASSPYHQETQYF
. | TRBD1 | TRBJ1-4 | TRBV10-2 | TGCGCCAGCAGTGATACAGGGGGCGTAAATAATGAAAAACTGTTTTTT | CASSDTGGVNNEKLFF
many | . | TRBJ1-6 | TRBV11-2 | TGTGCCAGCAGCGCCAGGGGTTCACCCCTCCACTTT | CASSARGSPLHF
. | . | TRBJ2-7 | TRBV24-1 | TGTGCCACCAGTGATTCGGCGGGCGAGCAGTACTTC | CATSDSAGEQYF
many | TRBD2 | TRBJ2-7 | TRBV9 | TGTGCCAGCAGCGTAGCGGCGGGAGCGTACGAGCAGTACTTC | CASSVAAGAYEQYF
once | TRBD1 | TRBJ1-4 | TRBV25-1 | TGTGCCAGCAGTGGGGGGGACAGGGGGGTTGATGAAAAACTGTTTTTT | CASSGGDRGVDEKLFF
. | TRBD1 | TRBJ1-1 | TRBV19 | TGTGCCAGCCTTCCGACAGGGGTTTTTGGCACTGAAGCTTTCTTT | CASLPTGVFGTEAFF
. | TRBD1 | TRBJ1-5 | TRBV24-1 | TGTGCCACCAGTGCCACGACAGGGCTCGGCAATCAGCCCCAGCATTTT | CATSATTGLGNQPQHF
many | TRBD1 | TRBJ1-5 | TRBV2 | TGTGCCAGCAGTGGAAGACAGGGGGCTTATCAGCCCCAGCATTTT | CASSGRQGAYQPQHF
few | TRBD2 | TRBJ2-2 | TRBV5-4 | TGTGCCAGCAGCTTGGGGCTAGCGGGTGCGAGAGGGGAGCTGTTTTTT | CASSLGLAGARGELFF
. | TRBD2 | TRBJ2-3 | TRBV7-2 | TGTGCCAGCAGCTTAAGCAGCGGGGGAGGTACAGATACGCAGTATTTT | CASSLSSGGGTDTQYF
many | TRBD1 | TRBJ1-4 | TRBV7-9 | TGTGCCAGCAGCCCAGGGACAGGGTGGAGTGAAAAACTGTTTTTT | CASSPGTGWSEKLFF
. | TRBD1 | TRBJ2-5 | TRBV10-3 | TGTGCCATCAGCATCAGGGGGCAAGAGACCCAGTACTTC | CAISIRGQETQYF
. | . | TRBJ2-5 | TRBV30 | TGTGCCTGGAGTGTAGGTGGGACCCAGTACTTC | CAWSVGGTQYF
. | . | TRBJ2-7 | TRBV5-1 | TGCGCCAGCAGCCCCCGGGGAGACGAGCAGTACTTC | CASSPRGDEQYF
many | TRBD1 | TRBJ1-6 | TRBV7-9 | TGTGCCAGCAGCTACCGGGACAGCTATAATTCACCCCTCCACTTT | CASSYRDSYNSPLHF
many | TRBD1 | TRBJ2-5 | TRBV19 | TGTGCCAGTAGTATCGGACAGGGGTTGCAGACCCAGTACTTC | CASSIGQGLQTQYF
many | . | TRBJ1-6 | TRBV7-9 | TGTGCCAGCAGCTTAGGGGGGGTTGGTTCACCCCTCCACTTT | CASSLGGVGSPLHF
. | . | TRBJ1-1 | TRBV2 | TGTGCCAGCAGTTCGCCGGGGGACACCGAAGCTTCCTTT | CASSSPGDTEASF
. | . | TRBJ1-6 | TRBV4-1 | TGCGCCAGCAGCCATGTCCAGGTCCTCGCTGGAGGTTCACCCCTCCACTTT | CASSHVQVLAGGSPLHF
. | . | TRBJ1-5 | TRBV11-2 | TGTGCCAGCAGCTTATTAGGGGCAGGCTCTCGTCAGCCCCAGCATTTT | CASSLLGAGSRQPQHF
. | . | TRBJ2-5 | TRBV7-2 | TGTGCCAGCAATGCACTATTCGGGGAGACCCAGTACTTC | CASNALFGETQYF
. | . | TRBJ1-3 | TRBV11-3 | TGTGCCAGCAGCCCAGGCGGGCAGCCTGGAAACACCATATATTTT | CASSPGGQPGNTIYF
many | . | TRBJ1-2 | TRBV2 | TGTGCCAGCAGAGCCGGAAGCTATGGCTACACCTTC | CASRAGSYGYTF
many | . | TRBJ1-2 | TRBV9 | TGTGCCAGCAGCGTAGAAGGGTTAGGCTATGGCTACACCTTC | CASSVEGLGYGYTF
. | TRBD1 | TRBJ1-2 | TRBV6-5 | TGTGCCAGCTCCCCAGACAGGGAACCTAACTATGGCTACACCTTC | CASSPDREPNYGYTF
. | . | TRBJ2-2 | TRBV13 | TGTGCCAGCAGCTCGTTCCCGGAAGAGAACACCGGGGAGCTGTTTTTT | CASSSFPEENTGELFF
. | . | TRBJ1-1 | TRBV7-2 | TGTGCCAGCAGCTTTCGCCCAGGGATGAACACTGAAGCTTTCTTT | CASSFRPGMNTEAFF
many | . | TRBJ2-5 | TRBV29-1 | TGCAGCGTTCTGGCCCCAGACAGGGCGGGGGAGACCCAGTACTTC | CSVLAPDRAGETQYF
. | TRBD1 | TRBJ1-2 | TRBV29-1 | TGCAGCGTTGGTATGATCCGGGACAGCTATGGCTACACCTTC | CSVGMIRDSYGYTF
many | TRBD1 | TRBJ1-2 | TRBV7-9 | TGTGCCAGCAGCCAGACAGGGCTACTAGGCGGCTACACCTTC | CASSQTGLLGGYTF
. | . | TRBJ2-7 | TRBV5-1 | TGCGCCAGCAGCTTGTACGCAGGGGTGGACGAGCAGTACTTC | CASSLYAGVDEQYF
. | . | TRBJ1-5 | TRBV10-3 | TGTGCCAGCAGTTACCATGGCAATCAGCCCCAGCATTTT | CASSYHGNQPQHF
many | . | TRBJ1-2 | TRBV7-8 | TGTGCCAGCAGCTTGTGGGCCAGAGACTATGGCTACACCTTC | CASSLWARDYGYTF
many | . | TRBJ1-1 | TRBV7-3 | TGTGCCAGCAGCTCTTCAAGGGGCACTGAAGCTTTCTTT | CASSSSRGTEAFF
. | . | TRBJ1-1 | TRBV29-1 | TGCAGCGTTGAAGAAAACGGGGATGGCTACACTGAAGCTTTCTTT | CSVEENGDGYTEAFF
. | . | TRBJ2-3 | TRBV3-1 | TGTGCCAGCAGCCTCCAGGGGATGGGCACAGATACGCAGTATTTT | CASSLQGMGTDTQYF
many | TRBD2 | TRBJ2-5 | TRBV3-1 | TGTGCCAGCAGCCAAGGAGGACTAGCGGGAGGGAAGGAGACCCAGTACTTC | CASSQGGLAGGKETQYF
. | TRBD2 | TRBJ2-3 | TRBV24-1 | TGTGCCACCAGTGATGGACTAGCGGGAATCACAGATACGCAGTATTTT | CATSDGLAGITDTQYF
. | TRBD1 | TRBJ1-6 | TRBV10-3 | TGTGCCATCAGTGAACAGGGGAAGTCCTCCTATAATTCACCCCTCCACTTT | CAISEQGKSSYNSPLHF
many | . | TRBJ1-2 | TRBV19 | TGTGCCAGTACAAACCCAGGGGAGCGAGATGGCTACACCTTC | CASTNPGERDGYTF
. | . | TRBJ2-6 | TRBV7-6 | TGTGCCAGCAGCCCACTGGGGAACTTGAAAGGGCGGGCCGACGTCCTGACTTTC | CASSPLGNLKGRADVLTF
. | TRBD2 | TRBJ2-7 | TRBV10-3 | TGTGCCATCAGTCTCACTAGCGGGAGGGCCAACGAGCAGTGCTTC | CAISLTSGRANEQCF
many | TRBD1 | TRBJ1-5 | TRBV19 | TGTGCCAGTAGTACAACGACAGGGGTTCTGCCCCAGCATTTT | CASSTTTGVLPQHF
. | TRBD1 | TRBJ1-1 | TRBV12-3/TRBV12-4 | TGTGCCAGCAGCCCTTACAGGGGTGGTGAAGCTTTCTTT | CASSPYRGGEAFF
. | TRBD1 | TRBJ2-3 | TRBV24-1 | TGTGCCACCAGTGATCAAGGGGGCTTATCAGATACGCAGTATTTT | CATSDQGGLSDTQYF
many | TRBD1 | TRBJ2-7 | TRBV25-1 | TGTGCCAGCAGTGGAGGACAGGGGGCGTCCTACGAGCAGTACTTC | CASSGGQGASYEQYF
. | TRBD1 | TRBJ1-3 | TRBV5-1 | TGTGCCAGCAGCCTCCTTAATCCGACAGGGCACTCTGGAAACACCATATATTTT | CASSLLNPTGHSGNTIYF
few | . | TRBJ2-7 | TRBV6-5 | TGTGCCAGCAGTTACTCGCTGAGGGGAAGATACGAGCAGTACTTC | CASSYSLRGRYEQYF
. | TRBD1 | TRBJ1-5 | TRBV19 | TGTGCCACCTCCGGGACAGGGGTAGTAAGCAATCAGCCCCAGCATTTT | CATSGTGVVSNQPQHF
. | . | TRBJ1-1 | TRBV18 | TGTGCCAGCTCACCACCCGGCAGGAACACTGAAGCTTTCTTT | CASSPPGRNTEAFF
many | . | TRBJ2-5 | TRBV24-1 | TGTGCCACCAGTGACAGGACCCGAGAGACCCAGTACTTC | CATSDRTRETQYF